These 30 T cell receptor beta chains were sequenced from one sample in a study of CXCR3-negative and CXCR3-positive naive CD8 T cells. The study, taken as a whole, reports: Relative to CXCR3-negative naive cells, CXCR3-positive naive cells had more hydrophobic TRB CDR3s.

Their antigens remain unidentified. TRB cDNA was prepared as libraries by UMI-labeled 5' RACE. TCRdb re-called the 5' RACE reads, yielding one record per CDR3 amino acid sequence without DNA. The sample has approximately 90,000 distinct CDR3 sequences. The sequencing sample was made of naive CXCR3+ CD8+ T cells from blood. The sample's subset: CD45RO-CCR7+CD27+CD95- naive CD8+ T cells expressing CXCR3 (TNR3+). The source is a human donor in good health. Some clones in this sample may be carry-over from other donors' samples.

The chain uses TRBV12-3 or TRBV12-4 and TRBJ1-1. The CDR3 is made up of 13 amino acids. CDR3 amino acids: CASSFISNTEAFF.

The CDR3 loop reads CASSFLPGQGANEQFF. The V and J genes are TRBV7-2 and TRBJ2-1; checking the TCRdb D call of TRBD1 is not possible without DNA. Looked up from germline, CDR1 is SGHTA and CDR2 is FQGNSA. The length of the CDR3 is 16 residues.

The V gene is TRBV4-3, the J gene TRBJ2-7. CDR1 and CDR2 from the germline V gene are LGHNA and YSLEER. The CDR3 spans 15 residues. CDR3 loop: CASSQDSPSSYEQYF.

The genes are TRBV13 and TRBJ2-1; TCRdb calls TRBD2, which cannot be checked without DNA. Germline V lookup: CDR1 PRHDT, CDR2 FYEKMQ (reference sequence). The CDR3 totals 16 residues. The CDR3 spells CASSSRVGLINNEQFF. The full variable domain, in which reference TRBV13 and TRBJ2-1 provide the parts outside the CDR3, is AAGVIQSPRHLIKEKRETATLKCYPIPRHDTVYWYQQGPGQDPQFLISFYEKMQSDKGSIPDRFSAQQFSDYHSELNMSSLELGDSALYFCASSSRVGLINNEQFFGPGTRLTVL.

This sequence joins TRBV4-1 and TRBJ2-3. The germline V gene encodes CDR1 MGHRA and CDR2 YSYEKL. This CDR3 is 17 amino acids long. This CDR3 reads CASSQDSASVSTDTQYF.

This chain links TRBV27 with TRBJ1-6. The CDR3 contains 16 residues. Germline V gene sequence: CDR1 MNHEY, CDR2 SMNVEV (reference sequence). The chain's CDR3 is CASTHQGAPYNSPLHF.

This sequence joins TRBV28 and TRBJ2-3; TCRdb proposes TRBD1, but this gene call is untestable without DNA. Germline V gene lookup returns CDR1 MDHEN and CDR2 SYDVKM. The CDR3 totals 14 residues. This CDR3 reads CASSALGGPDTQYF. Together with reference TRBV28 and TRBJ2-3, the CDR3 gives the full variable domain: DVKVTQSSRYLVKRTGEKVFLECVQDMDHENMFWYRQDPGLGLRLIYFSYDVKMKEKGDIPEGYSVSREKKERFSLILESASTNQTSMYLCASSALGGPDTQYFGPGTRLTVL.

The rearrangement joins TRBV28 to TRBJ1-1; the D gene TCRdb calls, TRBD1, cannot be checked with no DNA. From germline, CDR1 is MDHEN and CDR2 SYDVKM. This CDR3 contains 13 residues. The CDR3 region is CASSPEGGRRAFF.

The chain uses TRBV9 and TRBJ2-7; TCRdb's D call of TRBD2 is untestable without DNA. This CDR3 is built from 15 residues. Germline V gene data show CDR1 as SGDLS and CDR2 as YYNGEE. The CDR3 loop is CASSVGAAAVYEQYF.

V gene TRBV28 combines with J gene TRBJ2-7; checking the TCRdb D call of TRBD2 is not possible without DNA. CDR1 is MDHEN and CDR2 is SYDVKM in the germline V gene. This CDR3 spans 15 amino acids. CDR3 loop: CASVTSGGGFYEQYF.

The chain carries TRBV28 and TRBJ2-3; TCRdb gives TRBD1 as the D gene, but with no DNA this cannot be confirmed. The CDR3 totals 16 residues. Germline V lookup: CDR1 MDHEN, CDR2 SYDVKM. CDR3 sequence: CASRLTGHLQLDTQYF.

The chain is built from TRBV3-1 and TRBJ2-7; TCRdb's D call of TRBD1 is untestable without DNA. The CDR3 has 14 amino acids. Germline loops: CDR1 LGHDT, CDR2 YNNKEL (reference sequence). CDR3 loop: CASSQADGGYEQYF.

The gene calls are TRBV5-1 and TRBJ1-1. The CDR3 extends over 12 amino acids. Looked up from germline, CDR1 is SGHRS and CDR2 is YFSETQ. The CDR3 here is CASGTANTEAFF.

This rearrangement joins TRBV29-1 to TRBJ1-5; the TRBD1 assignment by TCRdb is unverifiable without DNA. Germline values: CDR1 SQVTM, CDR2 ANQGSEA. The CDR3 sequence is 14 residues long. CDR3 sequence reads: CSVGDSYSNQPQHF.

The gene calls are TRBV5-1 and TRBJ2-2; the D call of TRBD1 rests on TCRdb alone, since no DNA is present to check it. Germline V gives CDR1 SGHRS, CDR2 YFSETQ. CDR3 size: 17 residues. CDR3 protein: CASSLSPGAGWTGELFF. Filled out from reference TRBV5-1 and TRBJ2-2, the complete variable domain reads KAGVTQTPRYLIKTRGQQVTLSCSPISGHRSVSWYQQTPGQGLQFLFEYFSETQRNKGNFPGRFSGRQFSNSRSEMNVSTLELGDSALYLCASSLSPGAGWTGELFFGEGSRLTVL.

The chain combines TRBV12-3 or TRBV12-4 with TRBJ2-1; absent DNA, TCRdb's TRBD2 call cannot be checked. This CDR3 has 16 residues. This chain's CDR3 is CASSQHRLAGGHEQFF.

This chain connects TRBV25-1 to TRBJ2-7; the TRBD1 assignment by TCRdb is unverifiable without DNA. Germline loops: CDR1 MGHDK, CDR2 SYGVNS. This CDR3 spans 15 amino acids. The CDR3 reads CASSESGTWADEQYF.

The CDR3 region is CASGPTLRGTEAFF. The chain combines TRBV12-5 with TRBJ1-1. The CDR3 runs to 14 residues. Germline values: CDR1 LGHNT, CDR2 FRNRAP. Looking up the rest from reference TRBV12-5 and TRBJ1-1 gives the full variable domain: DARVTQTPRHKVTEMGQEVTMRCQPILGHNTVFWYRQTMMQGLELLAYFRNRAPLDDSGMPKDRFSAEMPDATLATLKIQPSEPRDSAVYFCASGPTLRGTEAFFGQGTRLTVV.

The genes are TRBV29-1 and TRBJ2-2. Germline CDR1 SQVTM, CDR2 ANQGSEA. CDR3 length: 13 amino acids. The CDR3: CSVEEFNTGELFF.

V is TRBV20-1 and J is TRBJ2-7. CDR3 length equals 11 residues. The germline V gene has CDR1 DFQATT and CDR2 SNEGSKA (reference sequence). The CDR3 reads CSALTGYEQYF.

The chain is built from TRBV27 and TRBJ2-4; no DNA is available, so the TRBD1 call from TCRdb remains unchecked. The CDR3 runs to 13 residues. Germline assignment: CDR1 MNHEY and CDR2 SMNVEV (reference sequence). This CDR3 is CASSPDSQNIQYF.

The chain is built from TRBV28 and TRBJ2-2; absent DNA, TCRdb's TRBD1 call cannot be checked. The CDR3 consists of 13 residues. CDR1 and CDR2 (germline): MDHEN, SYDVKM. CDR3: CASVTGNRGELFF.

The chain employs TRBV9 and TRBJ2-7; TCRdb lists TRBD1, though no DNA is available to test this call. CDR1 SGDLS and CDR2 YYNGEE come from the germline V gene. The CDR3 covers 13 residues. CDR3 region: CASSDDREIEQYF.

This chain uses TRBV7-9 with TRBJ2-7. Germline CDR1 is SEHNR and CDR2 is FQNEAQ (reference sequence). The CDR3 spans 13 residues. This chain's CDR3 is CASSYSSFGEQYF.

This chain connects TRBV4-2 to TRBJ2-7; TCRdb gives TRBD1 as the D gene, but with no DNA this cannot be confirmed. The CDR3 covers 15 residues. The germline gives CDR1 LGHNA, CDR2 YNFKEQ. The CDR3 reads CASSQDRQGTYEQYF.

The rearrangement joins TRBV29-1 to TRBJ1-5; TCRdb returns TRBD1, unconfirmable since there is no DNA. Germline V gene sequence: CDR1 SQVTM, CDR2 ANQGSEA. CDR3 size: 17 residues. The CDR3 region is CSVEDRGQGHLNQPQHF.

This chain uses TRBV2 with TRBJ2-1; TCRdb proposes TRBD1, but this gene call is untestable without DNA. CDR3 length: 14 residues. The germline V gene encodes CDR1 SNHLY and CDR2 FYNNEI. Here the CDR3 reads CASTWDRGYNEQFF.

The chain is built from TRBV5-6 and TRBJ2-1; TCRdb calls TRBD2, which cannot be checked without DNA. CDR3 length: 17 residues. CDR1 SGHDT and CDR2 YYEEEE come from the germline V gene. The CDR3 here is CASSLVAGVGLDNEQFF. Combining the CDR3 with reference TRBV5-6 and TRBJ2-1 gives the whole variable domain DAGVTQSPTHLIKTRGQQVTLRCSPKSGHDTVSWYQQALGQGPQFIFQYYEEEERQRGNFPDRFSGHQFPNYSSELNVNALLLGDSALYLCASSLVAGVGLDNEQFFGPGTRLTVL.

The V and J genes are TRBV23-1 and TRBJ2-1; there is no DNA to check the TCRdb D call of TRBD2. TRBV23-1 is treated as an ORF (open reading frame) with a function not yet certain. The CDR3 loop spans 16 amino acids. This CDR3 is CASSLPSGGPGNEQFF.

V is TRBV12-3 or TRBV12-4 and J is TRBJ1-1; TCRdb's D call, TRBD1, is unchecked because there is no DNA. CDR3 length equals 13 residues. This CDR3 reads CASTPRLNTEAFF.